Described below is a single T cell receptor (beta chain) sequence and its context. Its antigen is as yet unknown. The PCR employed 60 Vbeta primers together with 13 Jbeta primers. Produced via immunoSEQ multiplex PCR; TCRdb's table is partial and in-frame only. Counted here are some 97,000 clones, 70% to 80% occurring once; the ten biggest clones make up 4.1%. These data come from a study of cytomegalovirus exposure and HLA in healthy donors. Study-wide background: Of around 410 genotyped donors, 81% grouped in the Caucasian-associated ancestry cluster. Points from the study as a whole: In a later analysis, HLA-C alleles had the fewest associated TCRs, DRB1 alleles the most. For most TCR beta V segments, an earlier analysis put the productive rate at about 90% or about 30% of the time.

The CDR3 runs to 16 residues. Trimming at V came to 5 bases and at J to 4 bases, leaving 14 bases not matched to a gene. The specimen sequenced was PBMCs. This receptor was identified in a female donor in good health and CMV-seropositive. The rearrangement joins TRBV5-3 to TRBJ1-1, with 7 bases aligning to TRBD1. TRBV5-3 is known as an ORF, though its function is uncertain. The CDR3: CARSGHRGSFVTEAFF. As DNA, the CDR3 is TGTGCCAGAAGTGGGCACAGGGGAAGTTTTGTCACTGAAGCTTTCTTT.